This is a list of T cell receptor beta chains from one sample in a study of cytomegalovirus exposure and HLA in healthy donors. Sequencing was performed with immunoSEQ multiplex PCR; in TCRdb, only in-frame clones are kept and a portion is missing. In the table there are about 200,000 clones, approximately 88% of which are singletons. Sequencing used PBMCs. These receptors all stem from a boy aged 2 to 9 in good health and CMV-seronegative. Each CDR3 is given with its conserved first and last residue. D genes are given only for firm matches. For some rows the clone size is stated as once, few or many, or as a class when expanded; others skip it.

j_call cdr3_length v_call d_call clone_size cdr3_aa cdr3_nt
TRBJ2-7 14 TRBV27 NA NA CASSPGYRAYEQYF TGTGCCAGCTCCCCAGGGTACAGGGCCTACGAGCAGTACTTC
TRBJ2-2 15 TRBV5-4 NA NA CASTHPGFNTGELFF TGTGCCAGCACCCACCCAGGGTTCAACACCGGGGAGCTGTTTTTT
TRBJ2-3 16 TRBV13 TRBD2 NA CASSSIRDYITDTQYF TGTGCCAGCAGCTCGATCCGGGACTACATCACAGATACGCAGTATTTT
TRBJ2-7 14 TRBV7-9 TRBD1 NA CASSLTGGSYEQYF TGTGCCAGCAGCCTCACAGGGGGCTCCTACGAGCAGTACTTC
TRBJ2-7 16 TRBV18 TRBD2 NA CASSPGLAGASYEQYF TGTGCCAGCTCACCAGGTCTAGCGGGGGCCTCCTACGAGCAGTACTTC
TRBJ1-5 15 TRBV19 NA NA CASTPAVGYNQPQHF TGTGCCAGTACCCCGGCGGTCGGTTACAATCAGCCCCAGCATTTT
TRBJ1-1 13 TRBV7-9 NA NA CASSRLEGTEAFF TGTGCCAGCAGCAGATTAGAGGGCACTGAAGCTTTCTTT
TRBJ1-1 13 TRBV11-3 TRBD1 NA CASSVYRGSEAFF TGTGCCAGCAGCGTATACAGGGGGTCTGAAGCTTTCTTT
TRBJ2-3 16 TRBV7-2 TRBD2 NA CASSYRLAGVPDTQYF TGTGCCAGCAGCTACCGGCTAGCGGGAGTCCCAGATACGCAGTATTTT
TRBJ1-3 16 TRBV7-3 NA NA CASSLNPGPSGNTIYF TGTGCCAGCAGCTTAAATCCAGGGCCCTCTGGAAACACCATATATTTT
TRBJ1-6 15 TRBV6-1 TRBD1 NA CASLTGTGGHSPLHF TGTGCCAGTCTTACCGGGACAGGAGGACATTCACCCCTCCACTTT
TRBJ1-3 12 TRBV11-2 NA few CASRGLGNTIYF TGTGCCAGCAGGGGGCTAGGAAACACCATATATTTT
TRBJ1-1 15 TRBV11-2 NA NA CASSSLSKGRKVAFF TGTGCCAGCAGCTCCTTATCGAAGGGGCGTAAAGTAGCTTTCTTT
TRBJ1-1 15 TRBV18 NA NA CASSLNGRDNTEAFF TGTGCCAGCTCCCTAAACGGGAGAGATAACACTGAAGCTTTCTTT
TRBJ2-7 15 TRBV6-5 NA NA CASRPSSLRGGEQYF TGTGCCAGCAGACCCTCCTCCCTAAGGGGGGGCGAGCAGTACTTC
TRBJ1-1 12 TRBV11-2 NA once CASSPGGTEAFF TGTGCCAGCAGCCCGGGGGGCACTGAAGCTTTCTTT
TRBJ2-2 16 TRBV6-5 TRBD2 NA CASSYLGSGRAGELFF TGTGCCAGCAGTTATCTTGGTAGCGGGAGGGCCGGGGAGCTGTTTTTT
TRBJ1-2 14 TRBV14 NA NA CASSQEWQAHGYTF TGTGCCAGCAGCCAAGAGTGGCAGGCCCATGGCTACACCTTC
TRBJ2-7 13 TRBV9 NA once CASSVERADEQYF TGTGCCAGCAGCGTAGAGAGGGCCGACGAGCAGTACTTC
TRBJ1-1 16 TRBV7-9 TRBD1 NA CASVPGQGARNTEAFF TGTGCCAGTGTCCCGGGACAGGGGGCGCGAAACACTGAAGCTTTCTTT
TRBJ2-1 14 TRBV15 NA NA CATSIHSEGNEQFF TGTGCCACCAGCATTCATAGCGAGGGTAATGAGCAGTTCTTC
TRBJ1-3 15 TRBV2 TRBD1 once CASTEQGSSGNTIYF TGTGCCAGCACCGAACAGGGGAGCTCTGGAAACACCATATATTTT
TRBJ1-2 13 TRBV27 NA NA CASSTPAGDGYTF TGTGCCAGCAGTACCCCGGCAGGGGATGGCTACACCTTC
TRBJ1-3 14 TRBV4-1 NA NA CASSPQGSGNTIYF TGCGCCAGCAGCCCCCAGGGGTCCGGAAACACCATATATTTT
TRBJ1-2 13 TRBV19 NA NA CASSIGTVYGYTF TGTGCCAGTAGTATCGGAACAGTCTATGGCTACACCTTC
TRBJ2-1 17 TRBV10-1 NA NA CASSESNGGAYYNEQFF TGCGCCAGCAGTGAGTCGAACGGTGGAGCTTACTACAATGAGCAGTTCTTC
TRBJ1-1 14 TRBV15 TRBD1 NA CATTRQGARTEAFF TGTGCCACCACTAGACAGGGGGCACGTACTGAAGCTTTCTTT
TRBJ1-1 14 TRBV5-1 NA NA CASSFSVLNTEAFF TGCGCCAGCAGCTTTTCGGTGTTGAACACTGAAGCTTTCTTT
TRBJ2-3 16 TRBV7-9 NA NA CASSPLTGQGPDTQYF TGTGCCAGCAGCCCCCTAACCGGGCAGGGGCCAGATACGCAGTATTTT
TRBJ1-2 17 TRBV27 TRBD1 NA CASSSPRQGGRNYGYTF TGTGCCAGCAGTTCCCCCAGACAGGGCGGCAGGAACTATGGCTACACCTTC
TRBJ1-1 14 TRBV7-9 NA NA CASSQIYPGTEAFF TGTGCCAGCAGCCAAATTTACCCGGGCACTGAAGCTTTCTTT
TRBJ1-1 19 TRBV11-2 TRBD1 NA CASSGAWWRGRNTNTEAFF TGTGCCAGCAGCGGTGCGTGGTGGAGGGGGCGAAATACTAACACTGAAGCTTTCTTT
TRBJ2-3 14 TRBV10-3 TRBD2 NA CAIGLAGVKDTQYF TGTGCCATCGGGCTAGCGGGAGTAAAGGATACGCAGTATTTT
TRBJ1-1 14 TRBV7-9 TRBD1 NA CASSLTGAGAEAFF TGTGCCAGCAGCTTAACAGGGGCAGGGGCTGAAGCTTTCTTT
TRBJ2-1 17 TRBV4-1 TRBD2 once CASSHPSTGRGDNEQFF TGCGCCAGCAGCCACCCCTCGACTGGGCGGGGGGATAATGAGCAGTTCTTC
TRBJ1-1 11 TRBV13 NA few CASSEGRRAFF TGTGCCAGCAGCGAAGGCCGGCGGGCTTTCTTT
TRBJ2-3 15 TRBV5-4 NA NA CASTPTPVGEDTQYF TGTGCCAGCACCCCCACTCCAGTTGGGGAGGATACGCAGTATTTT
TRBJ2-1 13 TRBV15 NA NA CATSSRNYNEQFF TGTGCCACCAGCAGTAGAAACTACAATGAGCAGTTCTTC
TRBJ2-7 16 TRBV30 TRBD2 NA CAWSDKTSGGPDEQYF TGTGCCTGGAGTGACAAGACTAGCGGAGGCCCTGACGAGCAGTACTTC
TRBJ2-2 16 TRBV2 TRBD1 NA CASFVWTGGRTGELFF TGTGCCAGCTTTGTCTGGACAGGGGGCCGAACCGGGGAGCTGTTTTTT
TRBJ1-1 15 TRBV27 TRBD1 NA CASSLGQGGWTEAFF TGTGCCAGCAGTTTAGGACAGGGAGGTTGGACTGAAGCTTTCTTT
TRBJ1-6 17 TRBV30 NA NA CAWAQYTGSSYNSPLHF TGTGCCTGGGCCCAGTATACGGGGAGCTCCTATAATTCACCCCTCCACTTT
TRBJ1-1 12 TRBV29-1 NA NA CSVEGQGRGAFF TGCAGCGTTGAAGGGCAGGGGAGGGGAGCTTTCTTT
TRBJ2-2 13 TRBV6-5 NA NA CASKIGEPGELFF TGTGCCAGCAAGATCGGTGAACCCGGGGAGCTGTTTTTT
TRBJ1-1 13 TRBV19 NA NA CASSIRDRAEAFF TGTGCCAGTAGTATCCGGGATAGGGCTGAAGCTTTCTTT
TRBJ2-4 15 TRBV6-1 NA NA CASSYGTLAKNIQYF TGTGCCAGCAGCTACGGGACATTAGCCAAAAACATTCAGTACTTC
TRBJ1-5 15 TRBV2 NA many CASSESGSINQPQHF TGTGCCAGCAGTGAATCCGGGTCAATAAATCAGCCCCAGCATTTT
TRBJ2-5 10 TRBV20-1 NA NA CSASEETQYF TGCAGTGCTAGCGAAGAGACCCAGTACTTC
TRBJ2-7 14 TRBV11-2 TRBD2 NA CASSLAGGPYEQYF TGTGCCAGCAGCTTAGCGGGAGGGCCCTACGAGCAGTACTTC
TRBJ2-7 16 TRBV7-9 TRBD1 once CASSLGGDRESYEQYF TGTGCCAGCAGCTTAGGGGGGGACAGGGAGTCCTACGAGCAGTACTTC
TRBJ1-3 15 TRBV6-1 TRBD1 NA CASSADRGSGNTIYF TGTGCCAGCAGTGCGGACAGGGGTTCTGGAAACACCATATATTTT
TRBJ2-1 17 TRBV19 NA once CASSIGIMWSSDNGQFF TGTGCCAGTAGTATAGGTATAATGTGGTCGTCCGACAATGGGCAGTTCTTC
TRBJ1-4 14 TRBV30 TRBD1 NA CAWSSTGVNEKLFF TGTGCCTGGAGTTCGACAGGGGTTAATGAAAAACTGTTTTTT
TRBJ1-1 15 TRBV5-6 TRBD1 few CASSLSPGQGARAFF TGTGCCAGCAGCTTGTCGCCGGGACAGGGGGCGCGGGCTTTCTTT
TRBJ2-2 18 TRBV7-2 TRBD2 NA CASSQPPGLAANTGELFF TGTGCCAGCAGCCAACCCCCGGGACTAGCGGCGAACACCGGGGAGCTGTTTTTT